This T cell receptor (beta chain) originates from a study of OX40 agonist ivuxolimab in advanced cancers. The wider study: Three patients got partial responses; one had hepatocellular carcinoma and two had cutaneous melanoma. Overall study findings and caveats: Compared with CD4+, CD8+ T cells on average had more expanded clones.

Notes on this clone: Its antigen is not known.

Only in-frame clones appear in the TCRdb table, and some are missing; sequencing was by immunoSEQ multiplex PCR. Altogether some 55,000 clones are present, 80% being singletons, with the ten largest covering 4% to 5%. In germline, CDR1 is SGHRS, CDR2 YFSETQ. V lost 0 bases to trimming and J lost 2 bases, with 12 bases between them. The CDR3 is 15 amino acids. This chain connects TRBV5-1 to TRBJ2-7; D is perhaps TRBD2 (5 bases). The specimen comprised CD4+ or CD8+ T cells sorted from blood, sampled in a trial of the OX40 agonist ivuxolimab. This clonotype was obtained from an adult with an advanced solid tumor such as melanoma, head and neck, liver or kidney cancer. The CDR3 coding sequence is TGCGCCAGCAGCTTGGACGTGCCCGGGACCTACGAGCAGTACTTC. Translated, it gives CASSLDVPGTYEQYF.